What follows are 16 T cell receptor beta chains derived from one specimen sequenced in a study of cytomegalovirus exposure and HLA in healthy donors. Primers: 60 Vbeta forward and 13 Jbeta reverse. Only in-frame clones appear in the TCRdb table, and some are missing; sequencing was by immunoSEQ multiplex PCR. The data hold around 180,000 clones, with 84% observed a single time. Source material: PBMCs. These receptors came from a girl aged 10 to 17 in good health and CMV-seropositive.

The rearrangement uses TRBV4-1 and TRBJ1-1; D gene unclear. CDR3 length: 11 amino acids. Deletions cut 5 bases from V and 4 bases from J, with 5 bases between. CDR1 MGHRA and CDR2 YSYEKL come from the germline V gene. The chain's CDR3 is CASSSFTEAFF. In nucleotides, the CDR3 is TGCGCCAGCAGCTCGTTCACTGAAGCTTTCTTT.

The rearrangement joins TRBV2 to TRBJ1-1; 8 bases align to TRBD1. The CDR3 is 14 residues long. Germline V gives CDR1 SNHLY, CDR2 FYNNEI. Trimming at V came to 7 bases and at J to 4 bases, leaving 8 bases not matched to a gene. In DNA form, the CDR3 reads TGTGCCAGCACCACTGGACAGGGCGGCACTGAAGCTTTCTTT. The encoded protein is CASTTGQGGTEAFF.

CDR3 bases: TGTGCCAGCAGTCCCCCGGGACTAGCGGGGGTTAGGCAGTATTTT. It codes for CASSPPGLAGVRQYF. V is TRBV6-5 and J is TRBJ2-3; the match to TRBD2 covers 14 bases. The CDR3 is made up of 15 amino acids. Germline V lookup: CDR1 MNHEY, CDR2 SVGAGI. After removal of 5 bases from V and 11 bases from J, the junction contained 9 bases not matched to a gene.

In its sample, this clone was seen once. This chain links TRBV6-6 with TRBJ1-1, with D possibly TRBD1 on 6 matching bases. The CDR3 is 14 amino acids. The germline gives CDR1 MNHNY, CDR2 SVGAGI (reference sequence). Trimming stripped 3 bases from V and 2 bases from J, with 10 bases between. CDR3 coding DNA: TGTGCCAGCAGTTATGGACAGCCTAACACTGAAGCTTTCTTT. Its protein product is CASSYGQPNTEAFF.

This chain links TRBV2 with TRBJ1-2; no definite D call. The germline V gene encodes CDR1 SNHLY and CDR2 FYNNEI. V was trimmed by 1 base and J by 8 bases, leaving 8 bases between them. This CDR3 region has 12 residues. In DNA form, the CDR3 reads TGTGCCAGCAGTGAAGATGTTCGGGGCTACACCTTC. Amino acid sequence: CASSEDVRGYTF.

V gene TRBV6-5 combines with J gene TRBJ1-5; D perhaps matches TRBD1 (5 bases). The CDR3 sequence is 14 residues long. From germline, CDR1 is MNHEY and CDR2 SVGAGI. The germline V and J ends were trimmed by 6 bases and 11 bases, with 20 bases remaining between them. CDR3 sequence (DNA): TGTGCCAGCAGCCGGGACGGGAGCTGGTCGGCCCAGCATTTT. Amino acid sequence: CASSRDGSWSAQHF.

This chain connects TRBV11-3 to TRBJ2-1, with 8 bases that match TRBD1. V dropped 5 bases and J dropped 9; count of bases not matched to a gene: 15. This CDR3 contains 16 residues. Per germline, CDR1 SGHNT and CDR2 YENEEA. In DNA form, the CDR3 reads TGTGCCAGCAGCACCCGAACAGGGGGGTCTTGGATTGAGCAGTTCTTC. This translates into CASSTRTGGSWIEQFF.

The V gene is TRBV15, the J gene TRBJ1-2; D is uncertain. V was cut by 5 bases and J by 8 bases, with 18 bases left in between. The CDR3 totals 14 residues. Germline V lookup: CDR1 LNHNV, CDR2 YYDKDF (reference sequence). CDR3 residues: CATSPIDTLRGYTF. The CDR3 DNA is TGTGCCACCAGCCCCATAGACACTCTCCGGGGCTACACCTTC.

As DNA, the CDR3 is TGTGCCAGCAGCTTAGTTGGGGAGGCTGGCTACACCTTC. Protein sequence: CASSLVGEAGYTF. The chain uses TRBV7-9 and TRBJ1-2, with D uncertain. CDR1 is SEHNR, CDR2 FQNEAQ, per germline (reference sequence). The V end was cut by 1 base, the J end by 7 bases, with 10 bases between. This CDR3 comprises 13 residues. Full variable domain (outside the CDR3, taken from reference TRBV7-9 and TRBJ1-2): DTGVSQNPRHKITKRGQNVTFRCDPISEHNRLYWYRQTLGQGPEFLTYFQNEAQLEKSRLLSDRFSAERPKGSFSTLEIQRTEQGDSAMYLCASSLVGEAGYTFGSGTRLTVV.

This chain joins TRBV10-3 and TRBJ1-6; unclear D gene. In germline, CDR1 is ENHRY, CDR2 SYGVKD. CDR3 length equals 13 residues. The V and J ends lost 6 bases and 7 bases respectively, with 10 bases between them. CDR3 nucleotide sequence: TGTGCCATCAGACTGGAGATGAATTCACCCCTCCACTTT. Translation gives CAIRLEMNSPLHF.

The V and J genes are TRBV9 and TRBJ1-2, with D perhaps TRBD1 (5 bases). There are 14 residues in the CDR3. Germline V lookup: CDR1 SGDLS, CDR2 YYNGEE. V was shortened by 0 bases and J by 0 bases, with 6 bases between the two germline ends. The DNA for the CDR3 is TGTGCCAGCAGCGTAGCGGGGGCTAACTATGGCTACACCTTC. This codes for CASSVAGANYGYTF. Combining the CDR3 with reference TRBV9 and TRBJ1-2 gives the whole variable domain DSGVTQTPKHLITATGQRVTLRCSPRSGDLSVYWYQQSLDQGLQFLIQYYNGEERAKGNILERFSAQQFPDLHSELNLSSLELGDSALYFCASSVAGANYGYTFGSGTRLTVV.

Concerning this clone: One junction end does not reproduce the germline sequence, and a read error may be involved. V gene TRBV10-1 combines with J gene TRBJ2-1; tentative D call: TRBD1 (6 bases). Per the germline V gene, CDR1 is WNHNN and CDR2 is SYGVQD (reference sequence). The CDR3 spans 15 residues. The CDR3 DNA reads as TGCGCCAGCAGGGAGTCAGGGGCAGCCCCCCATGAGCAGTTCTTC. Its protein product is CASRESGAAPHEQFF.

The chain is built from TRBV7-9 and TRBJ1-5, with TRBD1 matching 11 bases. The V gene's germline CDR1 is SEHNR and CDR2 FQNEAQ (reference sequence). This CDR3 is 14 amino acids long. The J segment lost 5 bases and the V segment lost 5 bases, leaving 2 bases of the junction unmatched. CDR3 DNA sequence: TGTGCCAGCAGCCTGGGACAGGGGGATCAGCCCCAGCATTTT. Translated, it gives CASSLGQGDQPQHF.

The chain is built from TRBV9 and TRBJ2-2, with a possible D match to TRBD2 (6 bases). The germline gives CDR1 SGDLS, CDR2 YYNGEE. V lost 0 bases, J lost 5 bases, and 23 bases lay in between. The CDR3 loop spans 19 amino acids. The CDR3, as DNA: TGTGCCAGCAGCGTAGAGGGACTGGTGGGGCGGGGCGGGACCGGGGAGCTGTTTTTT. Translation gives CASSVEGLVGRGGTGELFF.

The chain uses TRBV13 and TRBJ2-7, with a tentative D call TRBD1 (5 bases). The CDR3 totals 15 residues. Trimming took off 1 base at V and 7 bases at J, with 17 bases between the two ends. Germline CDR1 PRHDT, CDR2 FYEKMQ (reference sequence). DNA of the CDR3: TGTGCCAGCAGCTTAGAGGACACACTCTCTAGAGAGCAGTACTTC. Its protein product is CASSLEDTLSREQYF.

The V and J genes are TRBV5-1 and TRBJ1-3; 8 bases are shared with TRBD1. From germline, CDR1 is SGHRS and CDR2 YFSETQ. The CDR3 loop spans 14 amino acids. The J segment lost 4 bases and the V segment lost 0 bases, leaving 0 bases of the junction unmatched. The CDR3, as DNA: TGCGCCAGCAGCTTGGCAGGGGGCGGAAACACCATATATTTT. Encoded protein: CASSLAGGGNTIYF.